This passage covers 22 T cell receptor beta chains from one sample sequenced in a study of blood T cell repertoires in COVID-19. Method: immunoSEQ multiplex PCR; TCRdb's copy keeps in-frame clones and lacks some. The data show just under 350,000 clones, 65% to 85% seen once. The sample taken for sequencing was peripheral blood. The source is a young man with active or convalescent COVID-19.

The genes are TRBV13 and TRBJ2-4; the D is unclear. CDR1 is PRHDT, CDR2 FYEKMQ, per germline (reference sequence). The CDR3 is made up of 14 amino acids. V was clipped by 4 bases and J by 5 bases, with 12 bases between them. This chain's CDR3 is CASSSRSLENIQYF. CDR3 DNA: TGTGCCAGCAGCTCCCGATCACTTGAAAACATTCAGTACTTC.

The chain uses TRBV28 and TRBJ1-2, with D unclear. This CDR3 region has 14 residues. V was trimmed by 8 bases and J by 1 base, leaving 14 bases between them. Per germline, CDR1 MDHEN and CDR2 SYDVKM. CDR3 in amino acids: CASLGGPNNYGYTF. The CDR3 DNA follows: TGTGCCAGCCTTGGAGGGCCGAATAACTATGGCTACACCTTC.

This clone has just one count. The chain employs TRBV6-5 and TRBJ2-1; 8 nucleotides line up with TRBD1. This CDR3 is built from 15 residues. V shed 6 bases and J 4 bases; nucleotides not matched to a gene: 8. Germline V gene lookup returns CDR1 MNHEY and CDR2 SVGAGI. The CDR3 nucleotides are TGTGCCAGCAGGGCTGGGACAGGAGATTACAATGAGCAGTTCTTC. It is translated as CASRAGTGDYNEQFF.

This sequence joins TRBV6-4 and TRBJ2-1, with 8 bases fitting TRBD2. The J segment lost 6 bases and the V segment lost 4 bases, leaving 5 bases of the junction unmatched. The CDR3 contains 14 residues. Germline values: CDR1 MRHNA, CDR2 SNTAGT. The CDR3 region has the DNA TGTGCCAGCAGTGTATCGGGGGGGCCCAATGAGCAGTTCTTC. Protein: CASSVSGGPNEQFF.

The V and J genes are TRBV4-2 and TRBJ2-4; TRBD1 matches 7 bases. J lost 8 bases, V lost 0 bases, and 10 bases had no gene match. The germline gives CDR1 LGHNA, CDR2 YNFKEQ. The CDR3 totals 16 residues. The CDR3 DNA is TGTGCCAGCAGCCAAGATGTGGGTCGAGGGGGCGACATTCAGTACTTC. Translated: CASSQDVGRGGDIQYF.

This chain joins TRBV27 and TRBJ1-4, with D uncertain. Germline-derived CDR1 and CDR2 are MNHEY and SMNVEV (reference sequence). The CDR3 totals 13 residues. V gave up 5 bases and J gave up 6 bases, with 10 bases separating them. The CDR3 DNA reads TGTGCCAGCAGTCGGGATAGGGATGAAAAACTGTTTTTT. It is translated as CASSRDRDEKLFF. The full variable domain, rest sourced from reference TRBV27 and TRBJ1-4, is EAQVTQNPRYLITVTGKKLTVTCSQNMNHEYMSWYRQDPGLGLRQIYYSMNVEVTDKGDVPEGYKVSRKEKRNFPLILESPSPNQTSLYFCASSRDRDEKLFFGSGTQLSVL.

J is TRBJ1-5 and V is TRBV5-1; D is possibly TRBD1 (6 bases). Germline CDR1 is SGHRS and CDR2 is YFSETQ. The ends were cut back, 3 bases at V and 5 bases at J, with 12 bases in the middle. There are 14 residues in the CDR3. Here the CDR3 DNA reads TGCGCCAGCAGCTCGGACAGTTTCGATCAGCCCCAGCATTTT. Its translation is CASSSDSFDQPQHF.

CDR3 residues: CASSQDRGARNQPQHF. CDR3 nucleotide sequence: TGCGCCAGCAGCCAAGATCGCGGGGCCCGTAATCAGCCCCAGCATTTT. J is TRBJ1-5 and V is TRBV4-3; the D gene is possibly TRBD1 (5 bases). The CDR3 consists of 16 residues. Germline CDR1 is LGHNA and CDR2 is YSLEER. The germline V and J ends were trimmed by 0 bases and 4 bases, with 13 bases remaining between them.

The CDR3 DNA follows: TGTGCCAGCAGCCACCGGGACAGGTCCTACACCTTC. Its translation is CASSHRDRSYTF. The gene calls are TRBV3-1 (or the pseudogene TRBV3-2) and TRBJ1-2; 8 bases are shared with TRBD1. The CDR3 is 12 residues long. CDR1 and CDR2 (germline): LGHDT, YNNKEL (reference sequence). V shed 3 bases, J shed 10 bases, and the junction held 4 bases outside the gene matches.

The chain has TRBV6-5 and TRBJ1-1, with 7 bases matching TRBD1. Germline CDR1 reads MNHEY; CDR2 reads SVGAGI. Losses at the gene ends were 8 bases for V and 6 bases for J; bases not matched to a gene: 12. The CDR3 has 14 amino acids. For the CDR3, the DNA is TGTGCCAGCCTGTCCTTAGGGGGCATCGCTGAAGCTTTCTTT. Amino acids: CASLSLGGIAEAFF.

The gene calls are TRBV19 and TRBJ2-7, with D possibly TRBD2 on 6 matching bases. The germline V gene encodes CDR1 LNHDA and CDR2 SQIVND (reference sequence). CDR3 length: 13 residues. V was shortened by 7 bases and J by 3 bases, with 13 bases between the two germline ends. The CDR3 nucleotides are TGTGCCAGTAATGGCAGGGAGGTCTACGAGCAGTACTTC. Encoded protein: CASNGREVYEQYF.

The chain couples TRBV6-2 or TRBV6-3 to TRBJ2-7; 9 bases fit TRBD2. This CDR3 contains 17 residues. The germline V gene encodes CDR1 MNHEY and CDR2 SVGEGT. V lost 0 bases to trimming and J lost 3 bases; unmatched junction nucleotides: 9. DNA of the CDR3: TGTGCCAGCAGTTACTCGATGGCTAGCGGGGATCTCTACGAGCAGTACTTC. It is translated as CASSYSMASGDLYEQYF.

The chain combines TRBV7-2 with TRBJ2-1; maybe TRBD1 (5 bases). The CDR3 is made up of 18 amino acids. Germline values: CDR1 SGHTA, CDR2 FQGNSA. V was cut by 3 bases and J by 7 bases, with 25 bases left in between. CDR3 sequence (DNA): TGTGCCAGCAGCTTTGCGCTCAGGGTACGTTCGACGGATAATGAGCAGTTCTTC. Translating it yields CASSFALRVRSTDNEQFF.

This rearrangement joins TRBV29-1 to TRBJ2-1; TRBD2 agrees at 11 bases. This CDR3 region has 13 residues. With 4 bases clipped from V and 8 bases from J, the junction kept 4 bases outside the gene matches. In germline, CDR1 is SQVTM, CDR2 ANQGSEA. For the CDR3, the DNA is TGCAGCGTTGTAGCGGGGGGGCCTCATGAGCAGTTCTTC. This codes for CSVVAGGPHEQFF.

The rearrangement joins TRBV2 to TRBJ1-5; 11 positions agree with TRBD1. The J segment lost 0 bases and the V segment lost 6 bases, leaving 7 bases of the junction unmatched. Germline V lookup: CDR1 SNHLY, CDR2 FYNNEI. The CDR3 sequence is 17 residues long. CDR3 residues: CASRGTGGSDSNQPQHF. CDR3 in DNA: TGTGCCAGCAGGGGGACAGGGGGATCCGATAGCAATCAGCCCCAGCATTTT.

This chain joins TRBV11-2 and TRBJ1-1; unclear D gene. This CDR3 spans 12 amino acids. V lost 1 base and J 6 bases, leaving 6 bases between the germline ends. Looked up from germline, CDR1 is SGHAT and CDR2 is FQNNGV. The CDR3 sequence is CASSLALPEAFF. CDR3 nucleotide sequence: TGTGCCAGCAGCTTAGCTCTCCCTGAAGCTTTCTTT.

V and J are TRBV6-6 and TRBJ2-7; D unclear. This CDR3 region has 13 residues. Germline lookup yields CDR1 MNHNY and CDR2 SVGAGI (reference sequence). The V and J ends lost 5 bases and 4 bases respectively, with 12 bases between them. Here the CDR3 DNA reads TGTGCCAGCAGTCGGAGCTATCGATACGAGCAGTACTTC. Protein: CASSRSYRYEQYF.

This clone was seen a handful of times. The rearrangement links TRBV4-2 to TRBJ1-4; 11 nucleotides align to TRBD1. Losses at the gene ends were 4 bases for V and 7 bases for J; bases not matched to a gene: 5. Germline loops: CDR1 LGHNA, CDR2 YNFKEQ. The CDR3 covers 15 residues. Here the CDR3 reads CASSLPGTGGEKLFF. The CDR3, as DNA: TGTGCCAGCAGCCTCCCCGGGACAGGGGGTGAAAAACTGTTTTTT.

The chain couples TRBV7-6 to TRBJ2-1, with a tentative D call TRBD1 (5 bases). The CDR3 runs to 14 residues. Trimming took off 3 bases at V and 9 bases at J, with 15 bases between the two ends. Germline CDR1 is SGHVS and CDR2 is FNYEAQ. CDR3 in DNA: TGTGCCAGCAGCTTGAAAACAGGCGACCCTGAGCAGTTCTTC. Its protein product is CASSLKTGDPEQFF.

The chain has TRBV2 and TRBJ2-3; 7 bases match TRBD2. The CDR3 covers 17 residues. Germline lookup yields CDR1 SNHLY and CDR2 FYNNEI. Trimming cost V 6 bases and J 2 bases; bases outside gene matches: 14. CDR3 nucleotides: TGTGCCAGCAGGGGGGGGACCATGACAGTAACCACAGATACGCAGTATTTT. It codes for CASRGGTMTVTTDTQYF.

This clone was seen a single time. The chain employs TRBV10-2 and TRBJ1-4, with TRBD1 matching 7 bases. Trimming took 6 bases from V and 3 from J; bases not matched to a gene: 1. Germline V gene sequence: CDR1 WSHSY, CDR2 SAAADI. The CDR3 length is 13 residues. The CDR3 loop reads CASRDRSNEKLFF. CDR3 DNA sequence: TGCGCCAGCAGGGACAGGTCTAATGAAAAACTGTTTTTT.

This clone was seen a single time. The chain combines TRBV7-2 with TRBJ2-2; 9 bases are shared with TRBD1. In germline, CDR1 is SGHTA, CDR2 FQGNSA. Trimming at V came to 5 bases and at J to 5 bases, leaving 6 bases not matched to a gene. CDR3 length: 15 amino acids. The CDR3 nucleotides read TGTGCCAGCAGCGGCACCGGGACAGGGACCGGGGAGCTGTTTTTT. Protein: CASSGTGTGTGELFF.